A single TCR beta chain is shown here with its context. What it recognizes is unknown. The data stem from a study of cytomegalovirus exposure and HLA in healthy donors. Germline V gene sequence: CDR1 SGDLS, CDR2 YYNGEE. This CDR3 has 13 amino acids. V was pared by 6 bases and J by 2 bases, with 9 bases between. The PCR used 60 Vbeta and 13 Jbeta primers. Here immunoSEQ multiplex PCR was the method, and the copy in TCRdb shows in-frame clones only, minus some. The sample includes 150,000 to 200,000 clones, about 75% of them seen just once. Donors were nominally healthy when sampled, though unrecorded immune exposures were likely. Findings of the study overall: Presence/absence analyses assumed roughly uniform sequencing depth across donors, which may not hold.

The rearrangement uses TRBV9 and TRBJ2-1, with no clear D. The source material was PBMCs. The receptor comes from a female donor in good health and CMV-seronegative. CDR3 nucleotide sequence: TGTGCCAGCAATCGAGGCACCTACAATGAGCAGTTCTTC. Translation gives CASNRGTYNEQFF.